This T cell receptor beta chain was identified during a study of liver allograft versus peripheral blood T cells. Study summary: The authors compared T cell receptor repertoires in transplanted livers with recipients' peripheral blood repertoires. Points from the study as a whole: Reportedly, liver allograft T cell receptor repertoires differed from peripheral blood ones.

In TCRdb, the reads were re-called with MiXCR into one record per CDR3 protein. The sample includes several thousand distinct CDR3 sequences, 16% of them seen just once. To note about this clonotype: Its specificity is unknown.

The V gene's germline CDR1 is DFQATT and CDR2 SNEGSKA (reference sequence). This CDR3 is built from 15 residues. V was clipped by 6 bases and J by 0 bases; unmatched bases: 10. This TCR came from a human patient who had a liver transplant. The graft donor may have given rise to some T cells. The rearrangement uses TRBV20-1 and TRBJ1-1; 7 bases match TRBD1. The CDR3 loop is CSAKTGWAMNTEAFF. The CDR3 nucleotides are TGCAGTGCGAAGACAGGGTGGGCCATGAACACTGAAGCTTTCTTT.